This TCR beta chain is from a study of T cells after yellow fever vaccination. For TCR, cDNA came from 5'RACE template switching, which added a universal primer site and UMIs. TCRdb re-called the 5' RACE reads through MiXCR, storing one row per CDR3 protein. Of hundreds of thousands of distinct CDR3 sequences detected, around 17% appear once; the ten largest clones hold 17%. This clonotype has just a few counts. This clonotype originated in a man aged 18 to 35 who received the YFV17D yellow fever vaccine. The sequenced sample was PBMCs, obtained about 5 days after the first yellow fever vaccination.

For the CDR3, the DNA is TGTGCCAGCACCCCTCGGGCCACGGTTGCATACGAGCAGTACGTC. It is translated as CASTPRATVAYEQYV. The chain joins TRBV14 to TRBJ2-7, with D hard to call. Trimming took 7 bases from V and 4 from J, leaving 20 bases between them. CDR1 is SGHDN, CDR2 FVKESK, per germline. This CDR3 comprises 15 residues.